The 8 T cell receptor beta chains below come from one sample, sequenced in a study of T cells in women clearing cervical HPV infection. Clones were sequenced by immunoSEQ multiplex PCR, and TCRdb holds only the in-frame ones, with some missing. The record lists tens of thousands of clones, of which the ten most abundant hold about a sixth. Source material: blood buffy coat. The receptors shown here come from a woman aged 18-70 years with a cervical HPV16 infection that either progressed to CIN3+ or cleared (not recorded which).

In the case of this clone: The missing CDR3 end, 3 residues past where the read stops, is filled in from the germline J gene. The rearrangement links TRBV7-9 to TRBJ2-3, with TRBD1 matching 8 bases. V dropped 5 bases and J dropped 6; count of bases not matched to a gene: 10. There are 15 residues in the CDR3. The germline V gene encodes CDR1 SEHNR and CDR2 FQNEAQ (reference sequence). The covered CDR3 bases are TGTGCCAGCAGCGACGTAGGACAGGGAGAGGATACG. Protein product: CASSDVGQGEDT. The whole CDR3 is CASSDVGQGEDTQYF.

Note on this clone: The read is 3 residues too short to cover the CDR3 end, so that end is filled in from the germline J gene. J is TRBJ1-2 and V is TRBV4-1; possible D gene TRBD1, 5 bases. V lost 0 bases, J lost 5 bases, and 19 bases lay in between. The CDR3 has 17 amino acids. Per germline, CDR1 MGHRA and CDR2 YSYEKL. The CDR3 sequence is CASSQESTAGRHYGYTF. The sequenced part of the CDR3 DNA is TGCGCCAGCAGCCAAGAAAGTACGGCAGGGCGACATTATGGC.

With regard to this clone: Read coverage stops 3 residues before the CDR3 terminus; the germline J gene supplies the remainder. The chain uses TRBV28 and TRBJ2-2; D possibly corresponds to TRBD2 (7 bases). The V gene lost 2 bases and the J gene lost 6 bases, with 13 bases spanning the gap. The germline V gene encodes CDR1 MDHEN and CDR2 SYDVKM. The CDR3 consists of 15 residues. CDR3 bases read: TGTGCCAGCAGTTTACGGGGGGCTCTGTCCGGGGAG. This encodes CASSLRGALSGE. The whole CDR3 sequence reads CASSLRGALSGELFF. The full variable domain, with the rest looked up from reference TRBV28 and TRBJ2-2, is DVKVTQSSRYLVKRTGEKVFLECVQDMDHENMFWYRQDPGLGLRLIYFSYDVKMKEKGDIPEGYSVSREKKERFSLILESASTNQTSMYLCASSLRGALSGELFFGEGSRLTVL.

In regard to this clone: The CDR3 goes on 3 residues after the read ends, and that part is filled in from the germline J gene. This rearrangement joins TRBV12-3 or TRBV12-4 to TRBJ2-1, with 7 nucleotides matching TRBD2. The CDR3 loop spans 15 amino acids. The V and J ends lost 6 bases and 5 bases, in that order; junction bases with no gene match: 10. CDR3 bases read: TGTGCCAGCAGCCGGGCGGGAGCCCGGAACAATGAG. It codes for CASSRAGARNNE. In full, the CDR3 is CASSRAGARNNEQFF.

The chain's CDR3 is CASSLGTGGPYEQYF. The DNA read from the CDR3 is TGCGCCAGCAGCTTGGGGACAGGGGGCCCCTACGAG. J is TRBJ2-7 and V is TRBV5-1; TRBD1 aligns across 11 bases. The CDR3 goes on 3 residues after the read ends, and that part is filled in from the germline J gene. Trimming cost V 0 bases and J 2 bases; bases outside gene matches: 1. Germline loops: CDR1 SGHRS, CDR2 YFSETQ. This CDR3 comprises 15 residues. The variable domain in full, with the rest retrieved from reference TRBV5-1 and TRBJ2-7, is KAGVTQTPRYLIKTRGQQVTLSCSPISGHRSVSWYQQTPGQGLQFLFEYFSETQRNKGNFPGRFSGRQFSNSRSEMNVSTLELGDSALYLCASSLGTGGPYEQYFGPGTRLTVT.

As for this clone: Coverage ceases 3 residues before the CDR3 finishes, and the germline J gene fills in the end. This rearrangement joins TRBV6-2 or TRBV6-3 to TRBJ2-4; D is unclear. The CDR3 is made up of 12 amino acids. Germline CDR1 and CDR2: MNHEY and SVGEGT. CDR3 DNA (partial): TGTGCCAGCAGTTACTCCAGAGTTGGT. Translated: CASSYSRVG. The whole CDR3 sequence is CASSYSRVGQYF.

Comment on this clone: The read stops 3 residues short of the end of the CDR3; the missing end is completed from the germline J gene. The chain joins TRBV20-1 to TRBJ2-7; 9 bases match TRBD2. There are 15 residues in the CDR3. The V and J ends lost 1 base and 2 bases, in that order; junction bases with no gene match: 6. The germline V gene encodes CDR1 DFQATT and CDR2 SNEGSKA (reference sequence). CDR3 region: CSARGSGSVPYEQYF. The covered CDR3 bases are TGCAGTGCTAGAGGTAGCGGGAGTGTTCCCTACGAG.

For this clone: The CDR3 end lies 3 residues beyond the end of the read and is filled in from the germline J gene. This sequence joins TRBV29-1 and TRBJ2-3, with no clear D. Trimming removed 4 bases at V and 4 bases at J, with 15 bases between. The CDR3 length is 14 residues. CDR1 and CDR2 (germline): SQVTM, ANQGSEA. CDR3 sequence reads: CSVALYAPADTQYF. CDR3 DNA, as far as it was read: TGCAGCGTTGCTCTATACGCTCCTGCAGATACG.